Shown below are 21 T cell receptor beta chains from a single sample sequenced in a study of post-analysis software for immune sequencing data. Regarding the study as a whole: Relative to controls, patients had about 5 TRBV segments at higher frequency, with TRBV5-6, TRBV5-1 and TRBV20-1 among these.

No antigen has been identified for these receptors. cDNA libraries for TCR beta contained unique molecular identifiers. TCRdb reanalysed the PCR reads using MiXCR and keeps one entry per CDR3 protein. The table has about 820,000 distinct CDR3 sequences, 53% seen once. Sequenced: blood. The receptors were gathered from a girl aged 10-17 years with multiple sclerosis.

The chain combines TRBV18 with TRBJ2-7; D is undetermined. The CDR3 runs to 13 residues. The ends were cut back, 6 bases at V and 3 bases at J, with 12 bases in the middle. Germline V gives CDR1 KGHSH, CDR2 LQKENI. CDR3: CASSVLADYEQYF. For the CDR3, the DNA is TGTGCCAGCTCCGTATTGGCAGACTACGAGCAGTACTTC.

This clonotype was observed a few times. The DNA for the CDR3 is TGTGCCAGCAGCTTAGGCCAGGGGATAGGGACCCAGTACTTC. Its protein product is CASSLGQGIGTQYF. The rearrangement links TRBV7-3 to TRBJ2-5; D may be TRBD1 (6 bases). The CDR3 spans 14 residues. Germline CDR1 and CDR2: SGHTA and FQGTGA. V gave up 2 bases and J gave up 7 bases, with 14 bases separating them.

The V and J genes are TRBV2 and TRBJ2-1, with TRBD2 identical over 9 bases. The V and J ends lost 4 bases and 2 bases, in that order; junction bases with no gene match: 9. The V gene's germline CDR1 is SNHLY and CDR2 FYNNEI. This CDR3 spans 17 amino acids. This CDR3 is CASSGATASGTYNEQFF. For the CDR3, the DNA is TGTGCCAGCAGTGGGGCTACCGCTAGCGGGACCTACAATGAGCAGTTCTTC.

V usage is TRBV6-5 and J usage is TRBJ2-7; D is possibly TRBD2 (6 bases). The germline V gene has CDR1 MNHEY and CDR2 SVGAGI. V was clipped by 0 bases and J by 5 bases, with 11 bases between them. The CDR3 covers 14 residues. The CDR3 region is CASSYSEGGNEQYF. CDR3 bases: TGTGCCAGCAGTTACTCCGAGGGCGGGAACGAGCAGTACTTC.

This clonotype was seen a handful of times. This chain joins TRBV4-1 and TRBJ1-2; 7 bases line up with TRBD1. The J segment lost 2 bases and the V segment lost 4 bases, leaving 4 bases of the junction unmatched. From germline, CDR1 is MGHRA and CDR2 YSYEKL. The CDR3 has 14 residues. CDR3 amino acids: CASSPSGQNYGYTF. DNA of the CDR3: TGCGCCAGCAGCCCTTCGGGACAGAACTATGGCTACACCTTC.

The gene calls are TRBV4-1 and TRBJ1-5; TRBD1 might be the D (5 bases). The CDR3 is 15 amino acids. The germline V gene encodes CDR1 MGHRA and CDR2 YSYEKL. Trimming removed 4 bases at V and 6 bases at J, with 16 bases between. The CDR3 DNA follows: TGCGCCAGCAGCCCACCAGGGAGGAGAAGTCAGCCCCAGCATTTT. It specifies CASSPPGRRSQPQHF.

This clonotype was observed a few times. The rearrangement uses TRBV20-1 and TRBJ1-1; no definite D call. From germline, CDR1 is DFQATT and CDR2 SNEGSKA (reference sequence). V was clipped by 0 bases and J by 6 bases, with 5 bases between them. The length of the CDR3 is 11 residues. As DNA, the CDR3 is TGCAGTGCTAGAGAGGGAGCTGAAGCTTTCTTT. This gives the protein CSAREGAEAFF.

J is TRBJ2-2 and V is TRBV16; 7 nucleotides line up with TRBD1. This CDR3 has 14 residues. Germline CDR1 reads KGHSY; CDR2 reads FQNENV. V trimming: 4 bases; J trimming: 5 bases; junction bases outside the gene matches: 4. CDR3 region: CASSLRQGTGELFF. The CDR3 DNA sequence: TGTGCCAGCAGCCTCCGACAGGGAACCGGGGAGCTGTTTTTT.

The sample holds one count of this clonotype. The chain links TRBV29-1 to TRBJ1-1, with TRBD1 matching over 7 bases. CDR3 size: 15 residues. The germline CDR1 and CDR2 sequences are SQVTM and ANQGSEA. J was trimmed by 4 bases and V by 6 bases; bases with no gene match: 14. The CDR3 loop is CSVLRRTGPGTEAFF. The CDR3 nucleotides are TGCAGCGTCCTTAGGAGGACAGGCCCTGGCACTGAAGCTTTCTTT. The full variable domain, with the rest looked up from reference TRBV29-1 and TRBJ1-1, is SAVISQKPSRDICQRGTSLTIQCQVDSQVTMMFWYRQQPGQSLTLIATANQGSEATYESGFVIDKFPISRPNLTFSTLTVSNMSPEDSSIYLCSVLRRTGPGTEAFFGQGTRLTVV.

The CDR3 nucleotides read TGCGCCAGCAGCCAAATAGGGGGTCCCGGGGAGCTGTTTTTT. This sequence encodes CASSQIGGPGELFF. The rearrangement uses TRBV4-1 and TRBJ2-2, with a possible D match to TRBD1 (6 bases). Germline loops: CDR1 MGHRA, CDR2 YSYEKL. Trimming shortened V by 2 bases and J by 6 bases, and 10 bases separated the two germline ends. This CDR3 is built from 14 residues.

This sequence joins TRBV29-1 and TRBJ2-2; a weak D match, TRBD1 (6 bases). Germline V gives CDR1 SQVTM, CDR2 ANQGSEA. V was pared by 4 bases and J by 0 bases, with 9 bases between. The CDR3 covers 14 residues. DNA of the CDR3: TGCAGCGTTGCGAACAGGGCGAACACCGGGGAGCTGTTTTTT. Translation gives CSVANRANTGELFF.

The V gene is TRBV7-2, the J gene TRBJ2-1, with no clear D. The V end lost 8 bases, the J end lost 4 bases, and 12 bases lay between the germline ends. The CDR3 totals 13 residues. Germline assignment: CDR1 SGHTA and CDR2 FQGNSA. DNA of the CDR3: TGTGCCAGCCACTGGAATTATTACAATGAGCAGTTCTTC. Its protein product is CASHWNYYNEQFF.

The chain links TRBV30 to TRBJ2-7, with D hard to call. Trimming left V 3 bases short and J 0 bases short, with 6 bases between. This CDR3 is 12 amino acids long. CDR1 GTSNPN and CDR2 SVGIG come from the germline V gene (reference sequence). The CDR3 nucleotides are TGTGCCTGGAGCCCCCGCTCCTACGAGCAGTACTTC. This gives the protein CAWSPRSYEQYF.

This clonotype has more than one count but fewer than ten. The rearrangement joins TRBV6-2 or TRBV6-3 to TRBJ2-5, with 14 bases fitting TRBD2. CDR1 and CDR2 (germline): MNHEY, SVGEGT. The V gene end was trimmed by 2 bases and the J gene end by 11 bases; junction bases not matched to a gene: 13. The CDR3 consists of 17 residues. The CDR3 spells CASSYEAGLAGVKEQYF. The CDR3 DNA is TGTGCCAGCAGTTACGAGGCGGGACTAGCGGGAGTGAAGGAGCAGTACTTC.

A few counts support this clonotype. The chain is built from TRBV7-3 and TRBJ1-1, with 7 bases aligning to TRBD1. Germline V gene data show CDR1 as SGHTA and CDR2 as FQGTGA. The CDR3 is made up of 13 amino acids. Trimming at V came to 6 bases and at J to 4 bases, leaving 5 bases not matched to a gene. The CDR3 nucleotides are TGTGCCAGCAGGTTCGGGACAGCCACTGAAGCTTTCTTT. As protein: CASRFGTATEAFF. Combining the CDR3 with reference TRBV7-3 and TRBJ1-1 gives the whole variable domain GAGVSQTPSNKVTEKGKYVELRCDPISGHTALYWYRQSLGQGPEFLIYFQGTGAADDSGLPNDRFFAVRPEGSVSTLKIQRTERGDSAVYLCASRFGTATEAFFGQGTRLTVV.

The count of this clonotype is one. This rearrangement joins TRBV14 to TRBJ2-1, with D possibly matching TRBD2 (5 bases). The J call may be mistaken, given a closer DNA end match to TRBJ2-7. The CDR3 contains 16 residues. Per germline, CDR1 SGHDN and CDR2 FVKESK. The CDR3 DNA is TGTGCCAGCAGCCGCATGGGAAGAGGGATAAGCTACGAGCAGTACTTC. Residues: CASSRMGRGISYEQYF.

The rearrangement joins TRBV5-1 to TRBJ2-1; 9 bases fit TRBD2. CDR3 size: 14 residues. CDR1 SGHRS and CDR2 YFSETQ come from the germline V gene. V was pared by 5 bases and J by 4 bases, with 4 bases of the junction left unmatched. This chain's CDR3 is CASRRREGYNEQFF. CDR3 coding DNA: TGCGCCAGCAGAAGGCGGGAGGGATACAATGAGCAGTTCTTC.

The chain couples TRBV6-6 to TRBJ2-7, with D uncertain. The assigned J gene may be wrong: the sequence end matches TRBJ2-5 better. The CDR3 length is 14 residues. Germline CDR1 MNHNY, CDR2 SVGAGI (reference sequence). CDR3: CASSYSIPAETQYF. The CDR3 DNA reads TGTGCCAGCAGTTACTCGATACCCGCGGAGACCCAGTACTTC.

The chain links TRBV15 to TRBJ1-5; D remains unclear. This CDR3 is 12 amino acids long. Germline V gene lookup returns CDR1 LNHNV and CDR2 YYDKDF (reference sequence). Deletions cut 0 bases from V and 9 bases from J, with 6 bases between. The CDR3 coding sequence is TGTGCCACCAGCAGAGATCCGTGGCCCCAGCATTTT. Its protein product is CATSRDPWPQHF.

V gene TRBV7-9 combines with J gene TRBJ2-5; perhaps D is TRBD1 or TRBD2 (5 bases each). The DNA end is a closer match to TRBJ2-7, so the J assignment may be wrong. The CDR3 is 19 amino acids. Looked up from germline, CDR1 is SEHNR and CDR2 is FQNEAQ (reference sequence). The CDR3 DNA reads TGTGCCAGCAGCCACGGAAAGTCGACCGACCAGGGAGTGCCCTACGAGCAGTACTTC. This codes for CASSHGKSTDQGVPYEQYF.

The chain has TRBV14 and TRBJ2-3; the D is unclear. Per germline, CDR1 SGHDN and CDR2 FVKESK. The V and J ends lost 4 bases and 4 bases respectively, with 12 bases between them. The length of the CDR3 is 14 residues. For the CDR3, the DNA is TGTGCCAGCAGCCTTCGGCTTGTTGCAGATACGCAGTATTTT. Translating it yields CASSLRLVADTQYF. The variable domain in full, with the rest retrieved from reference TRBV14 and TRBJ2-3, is EAGVTQFPSHSVIEKGQTVTLRCDPISGHDNLYWYRRVMGKEIKFLLHFVKESKQDESGMPNNRFLAERTGGTYSTLKVQPAELEDSGVYFCASSLRLVADTQYFGPGTRLTVL.